This TCR beta chain was obtained from a study of neurological immune-mediated disorders. The V and J ends lost 5 bases and 6 bases, in that order; junction bases with no gene match: 14. The CDR3 spans 18 residues. CDR1 SGHVS and CDR2 FQNEAQ come from the germline V gene. This clonotype is medium-sized in the sample. One entry per CDR3 protein results from TCRdb running MiXCR on the 5' RACE reads. Counted here are approximately 40,000 distinct CDR3 sequences, approximately 14% occurring once; the ten biggest clones make up 3% to 4.5%. The chain recombines TRBV7-8 with TRBJ2-3, with 13 bases identical to TRBD2. The origin of this receptor is a woman aged 55-69 years with HTLV-1-associated myelopathy (HAM/TSP). Sequencing input: CD4+ T cells from blood. The CDR3: CASSLPRTSGGQSDTQYF. The CDR3 coding sequence is TGTGCCAGCAGCCTACCCCGGACTAGCGGGGGACAGTCGGATACGCAGTATTTT.